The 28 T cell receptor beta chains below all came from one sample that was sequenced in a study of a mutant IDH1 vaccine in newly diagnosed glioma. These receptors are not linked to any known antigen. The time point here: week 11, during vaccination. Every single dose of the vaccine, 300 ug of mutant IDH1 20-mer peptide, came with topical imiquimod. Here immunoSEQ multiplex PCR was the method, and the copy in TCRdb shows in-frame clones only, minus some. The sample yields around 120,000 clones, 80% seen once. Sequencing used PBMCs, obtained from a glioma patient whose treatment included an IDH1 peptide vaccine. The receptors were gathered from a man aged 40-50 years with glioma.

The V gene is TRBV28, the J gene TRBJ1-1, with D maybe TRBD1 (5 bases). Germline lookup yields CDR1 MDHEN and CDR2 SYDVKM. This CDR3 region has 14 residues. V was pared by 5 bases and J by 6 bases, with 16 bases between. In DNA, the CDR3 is TGTGCCAGCAGTAACTCCGGGACGAGGGCTGAAGCTTTCTTT. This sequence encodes CASSNSGTRAEAFF. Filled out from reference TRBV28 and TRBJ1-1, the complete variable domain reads DVKVTQSSRYLVKRTGEKVFLECVQDMDHENMFWYRQDPGLGLRLIYFSYDVKMKEKGDIPEGYSVSREKKERFSLILESASTNQTSMYLCASSNSGTRAEAFFGQGTRLTVV.

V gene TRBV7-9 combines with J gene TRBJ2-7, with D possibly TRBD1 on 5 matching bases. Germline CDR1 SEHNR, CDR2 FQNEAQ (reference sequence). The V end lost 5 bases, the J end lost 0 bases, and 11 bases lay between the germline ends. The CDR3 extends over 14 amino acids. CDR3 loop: CASSLNRNSYEQYF. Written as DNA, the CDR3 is TGTGCCAGCAGCCTCAACAGGAACTCCTACGAGCAGTACTTC.

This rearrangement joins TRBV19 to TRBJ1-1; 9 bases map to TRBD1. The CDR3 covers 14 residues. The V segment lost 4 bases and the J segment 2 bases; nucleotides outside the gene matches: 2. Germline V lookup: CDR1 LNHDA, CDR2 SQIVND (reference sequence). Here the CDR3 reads CASSNRGRNTEAFF. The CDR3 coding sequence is TGTGCCAGTAGTAACAGGGGGCGAAACACTGAAGCTTTCTTT.

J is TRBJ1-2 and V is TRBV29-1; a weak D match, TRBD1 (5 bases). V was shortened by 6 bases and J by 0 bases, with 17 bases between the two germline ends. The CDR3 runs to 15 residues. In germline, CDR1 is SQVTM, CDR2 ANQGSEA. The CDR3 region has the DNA TGCAGCGTCTTGACGGGGCCGCGAACTAACTATGGCTACACCTTC. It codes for CSVLTGPRTNYGYTF.

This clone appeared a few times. The CDR3 sequence: CASSLGGGRGYTF. As DNA, the CDR3 is TGTGCCAGCAGCTTGGGCGGGGGGCGAGGCTACACCTTC. The chain uses TRBV5-4 and TRBJ1-2, with a tentative D call TRBD1 (6 bases). V gave up 0 bases and J gave up 8 bases, with 11 bases separating them. In germline, CDR1 is SGHNT, CDR2 YYREEE (reference sequence). This CDR3 has 13 residues.

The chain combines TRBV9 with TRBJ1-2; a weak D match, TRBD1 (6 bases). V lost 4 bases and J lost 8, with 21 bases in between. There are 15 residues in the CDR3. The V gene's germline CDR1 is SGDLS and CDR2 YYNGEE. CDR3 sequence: CASSPFTGSPYGYTF. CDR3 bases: TGTGCCAGCAGCCCATTCACAGGGTCGCCCTACGGCTACACCTTC.

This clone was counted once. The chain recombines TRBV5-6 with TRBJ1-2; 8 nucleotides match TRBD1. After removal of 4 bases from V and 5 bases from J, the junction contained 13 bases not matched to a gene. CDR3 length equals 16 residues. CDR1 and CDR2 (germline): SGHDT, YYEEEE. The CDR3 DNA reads TGTGCCAGCAGCCCAGGGGGCACCCCCGCCGATTATGGCTACACCTTC. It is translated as CASSPGGTPADYGYTF.

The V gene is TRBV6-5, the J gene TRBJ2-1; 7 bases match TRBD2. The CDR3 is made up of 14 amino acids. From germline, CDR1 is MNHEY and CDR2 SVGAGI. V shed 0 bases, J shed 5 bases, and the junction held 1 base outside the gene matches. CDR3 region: CASSYSGGDNEQFF. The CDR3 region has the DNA TGTGCCAGCAGTTACTCGGGAGGGGACAATGAGCAGTTCTTC.

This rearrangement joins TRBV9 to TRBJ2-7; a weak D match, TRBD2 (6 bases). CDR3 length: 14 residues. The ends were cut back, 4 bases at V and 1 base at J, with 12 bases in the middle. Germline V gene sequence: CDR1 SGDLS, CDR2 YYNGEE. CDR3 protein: CASSLRETSYEQYF. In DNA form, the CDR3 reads TGTGCCAGCAGCTTGCGGGAAACTTCCTACGAGCAGTACTTC.

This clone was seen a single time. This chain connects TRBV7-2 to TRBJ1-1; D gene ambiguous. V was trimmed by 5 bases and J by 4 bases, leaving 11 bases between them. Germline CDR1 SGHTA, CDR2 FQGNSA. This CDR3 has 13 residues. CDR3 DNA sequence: TGTGCCAGCAGCCGAGAACCGCTCACTGAAGCTTTCTTT. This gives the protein CASSREPLTEAFF.

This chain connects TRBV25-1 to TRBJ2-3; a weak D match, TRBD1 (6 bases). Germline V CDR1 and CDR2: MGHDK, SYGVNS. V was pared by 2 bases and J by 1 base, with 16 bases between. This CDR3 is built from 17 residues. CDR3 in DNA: TGTGCCAGCAGTGAAAGTCGGGTACAGGGTGGCACAGATACGCAGTATTTT. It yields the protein CASSESRVQGGTDTQYF. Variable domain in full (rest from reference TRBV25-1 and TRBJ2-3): EADIYQTPRYLVIGTGKKITLECSQTMGHDKMYWYQQDPGMELHLIHYSYGVNSTEKGDLSSESTVSRIRTEHFPLTLESARPSHTSQYLCASSESRVQGGTDTQYFGPGTRLTVL.

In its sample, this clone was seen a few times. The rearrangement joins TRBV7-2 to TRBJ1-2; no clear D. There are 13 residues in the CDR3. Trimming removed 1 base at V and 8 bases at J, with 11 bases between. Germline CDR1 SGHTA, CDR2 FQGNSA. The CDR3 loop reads CASSLELERGYTF. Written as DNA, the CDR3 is TGTGCCAGCAGCTTAGAATTGGAAAGGGGCTACACCTTC.

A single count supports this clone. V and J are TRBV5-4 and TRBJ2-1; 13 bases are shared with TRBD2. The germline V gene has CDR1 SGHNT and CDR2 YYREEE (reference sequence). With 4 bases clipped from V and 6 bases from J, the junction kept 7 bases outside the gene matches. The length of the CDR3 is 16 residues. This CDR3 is CASSAGLAGALNEQFF. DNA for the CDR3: TGTGCCAGCAGCGCCGGACTAGCGGGGGCACTCAATGAGCAGTTCTTC.

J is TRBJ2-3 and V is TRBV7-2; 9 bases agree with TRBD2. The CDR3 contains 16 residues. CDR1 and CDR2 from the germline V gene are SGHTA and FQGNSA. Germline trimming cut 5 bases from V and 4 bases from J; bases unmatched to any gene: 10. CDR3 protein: CASSTDQRGAADTQYF. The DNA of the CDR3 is TGTGCCAGCAGCACTGATCAGCGGGGGGCCGCAGATACGCAGTATTTT.

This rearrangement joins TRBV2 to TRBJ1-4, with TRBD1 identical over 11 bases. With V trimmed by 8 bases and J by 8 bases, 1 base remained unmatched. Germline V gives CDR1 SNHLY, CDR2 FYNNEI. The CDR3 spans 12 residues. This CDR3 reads CASRDRGEKLFF. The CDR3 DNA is TGTGCCAGCCGGGACAGGGGGGAAAAACTGTTTTTT.

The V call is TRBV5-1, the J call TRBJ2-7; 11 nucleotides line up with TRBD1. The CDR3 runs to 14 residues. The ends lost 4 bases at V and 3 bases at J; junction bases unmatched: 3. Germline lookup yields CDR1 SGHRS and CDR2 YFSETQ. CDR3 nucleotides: TGCGCCAGCAGCCAGGACAGGGGGCACTACGAGCAGTACTTC. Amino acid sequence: CASSQDRGHYEQYF. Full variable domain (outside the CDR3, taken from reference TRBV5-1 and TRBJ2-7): KAGVTQTPRYLIKTRGQQVTLSCSPISGHRSVSWYQQTPGQGLQFLFEYFSETQRNKGNFPGRFSGRQFSNSRSEMNVSTLELGDSALYLCASSQDRGHYEQYFGPGTRLTVT.

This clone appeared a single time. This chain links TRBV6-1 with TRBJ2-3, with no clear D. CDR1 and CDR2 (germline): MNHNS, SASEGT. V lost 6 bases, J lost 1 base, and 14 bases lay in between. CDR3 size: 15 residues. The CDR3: CASRELSGGTDTQYF. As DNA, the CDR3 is TGTGCCAGCAGGGAACTTTCGGGTGGCACAGATACGCAGTATTTT.

CDR3 coding DNA: TGTGCCAGCAGCTTAGAGGGCGGGGGGTTCCAAGAGACCCAGTACTTC. This sequence encodes CASSLEGGGFQETQYF. The rearrangement uses TRBV11-2 and TRBJ2-5; 8 bases are a match to TRBD2. The germline CDR1 and CDR2 sequences are SGHAT and FQNNGV. J lost 1 base, V lost 0 bases, and 4 bases had no gene match. The length of the CDR3 is 16 residues.

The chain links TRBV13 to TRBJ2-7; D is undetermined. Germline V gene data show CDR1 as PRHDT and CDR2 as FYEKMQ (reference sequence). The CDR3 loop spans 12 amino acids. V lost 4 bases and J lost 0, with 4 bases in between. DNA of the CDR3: TGTGCCAGCAGCTCGTACTCCTACGAGCAGTACTTC. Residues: CASSSYSYEQYF.

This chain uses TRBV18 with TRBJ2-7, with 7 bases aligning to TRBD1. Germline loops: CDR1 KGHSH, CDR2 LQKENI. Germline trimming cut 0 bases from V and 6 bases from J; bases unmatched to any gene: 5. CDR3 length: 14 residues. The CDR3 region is CASSPPTGRVEQYF. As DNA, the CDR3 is TGTGCCAGCTCACCACCGACAGGGCGGGTCGAGCAGTACTTC.

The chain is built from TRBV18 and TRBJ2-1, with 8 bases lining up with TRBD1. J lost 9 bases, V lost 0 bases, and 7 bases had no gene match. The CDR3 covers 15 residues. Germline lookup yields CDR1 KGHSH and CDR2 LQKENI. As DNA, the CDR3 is TGTGCCAGCTCACCACCGAATGGACAGGGAGGTGAGCAGTTCTTC. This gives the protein CASSPPNGQGGEQFF.

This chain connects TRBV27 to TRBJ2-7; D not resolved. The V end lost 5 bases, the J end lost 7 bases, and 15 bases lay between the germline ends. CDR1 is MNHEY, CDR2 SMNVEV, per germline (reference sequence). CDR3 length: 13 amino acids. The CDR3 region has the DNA TGTGCCAGCAGTACCTTCCCACCGGGTGAGCAGTACTTC. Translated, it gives CASSTFPPGEQYF.

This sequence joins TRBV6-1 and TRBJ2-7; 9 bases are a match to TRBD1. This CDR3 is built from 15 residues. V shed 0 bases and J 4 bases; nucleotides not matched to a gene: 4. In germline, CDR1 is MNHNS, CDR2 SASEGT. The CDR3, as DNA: TGTGCCAGCAGTGAAGCAGGGACAGGGATTTACGAGCAGTACTTC. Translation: CASSEAGTGIYEQYF.

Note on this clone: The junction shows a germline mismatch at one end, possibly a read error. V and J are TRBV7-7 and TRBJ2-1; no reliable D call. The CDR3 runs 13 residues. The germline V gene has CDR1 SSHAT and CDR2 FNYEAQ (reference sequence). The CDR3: CASTSQLGNEQFF. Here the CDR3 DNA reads TGTGCTAGCACCTCTCAGCTGGGCAATGAGCAGTTCTTC. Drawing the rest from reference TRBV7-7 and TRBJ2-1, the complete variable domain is GAGVSQSPRYKVTKRGQDVTLRCDPISSHATLYWYQQALGQGPEFLTYFNYEAQPDKSGLPSDRFSAERPEGSISTLTIQRTEQRDSAMYRCASTSQLGNEQFFGPGTRLTVL.

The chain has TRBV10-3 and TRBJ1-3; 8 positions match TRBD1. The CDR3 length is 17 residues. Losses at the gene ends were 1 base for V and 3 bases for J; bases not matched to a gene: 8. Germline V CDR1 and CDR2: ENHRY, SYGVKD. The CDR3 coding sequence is TGTGCCATCAGTGAGTTCGGAGGACAGGGAGGTGGAAACACCATATATTTT. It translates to CAISEFGGQGGGNTIYF.

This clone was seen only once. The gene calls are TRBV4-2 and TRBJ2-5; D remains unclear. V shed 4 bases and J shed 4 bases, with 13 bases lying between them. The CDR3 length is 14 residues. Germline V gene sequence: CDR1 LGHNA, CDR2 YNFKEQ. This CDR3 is CASSPRVGPETQYF. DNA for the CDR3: TGTGCCAGCAGCCCCCGGGTAGGGCCAGAGACCCAGTACTTC.

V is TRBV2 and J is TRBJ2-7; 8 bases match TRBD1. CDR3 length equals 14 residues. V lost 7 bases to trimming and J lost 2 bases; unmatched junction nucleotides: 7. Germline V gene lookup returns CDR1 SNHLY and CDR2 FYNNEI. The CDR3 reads CASTPGTGTYEQYF. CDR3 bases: TGTGCCAGCACCCCTGGGACAGGTACCTACGAGCAGTACTTC.

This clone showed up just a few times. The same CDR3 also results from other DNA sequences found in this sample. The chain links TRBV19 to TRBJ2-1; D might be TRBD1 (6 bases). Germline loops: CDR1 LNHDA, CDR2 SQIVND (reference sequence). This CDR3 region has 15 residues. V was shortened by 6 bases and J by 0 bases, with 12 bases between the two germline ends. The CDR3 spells CASRSDRSSYNEQFF. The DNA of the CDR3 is TGTGCCAGTAGAAGCGACAGGAGCTCCTACAATGAGCAGTTCTTC.